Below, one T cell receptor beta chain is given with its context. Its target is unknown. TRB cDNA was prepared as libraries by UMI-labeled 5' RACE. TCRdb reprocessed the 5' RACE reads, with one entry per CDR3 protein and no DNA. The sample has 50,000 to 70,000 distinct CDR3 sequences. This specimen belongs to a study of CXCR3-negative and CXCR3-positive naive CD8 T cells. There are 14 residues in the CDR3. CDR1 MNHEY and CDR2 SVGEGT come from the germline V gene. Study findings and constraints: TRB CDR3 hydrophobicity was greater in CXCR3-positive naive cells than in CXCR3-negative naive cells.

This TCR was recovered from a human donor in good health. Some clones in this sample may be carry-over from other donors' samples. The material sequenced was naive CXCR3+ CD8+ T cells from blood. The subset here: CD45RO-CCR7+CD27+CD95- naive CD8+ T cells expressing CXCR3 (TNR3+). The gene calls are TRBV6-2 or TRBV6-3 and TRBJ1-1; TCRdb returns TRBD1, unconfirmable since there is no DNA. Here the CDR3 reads CASTLTGVRTEAFF.